This T cell receptor (beta chain) comes out of a study of human T cells and chemical hapten exposure. Study in general: Weekly scalp doses of diphenylcyclopropenone were given to patients during the approximately 25-week study. TCR yields per sample varied mostly from small pooled library volume differences.

CDR3 size: 15 residues. V gave up 6 bases and J gave up 5 bases; unmatched junction bases: 5. CDR1 MRHNA and CDR2 SNTAGT come from the germline V gene. TCRdb reprocessed the RACE reads via MiXCR and lists one record per CDR3 protein. This table has hundreds of thousands of distinct CDR3 sequences, roughly 6.3% appearing once. Comments on this clonotype: Its cognate antigen is unknown.

Documented time point: patch test 2, 6 weeks after DPC sensitization. Sample treatment: therapeutic diphenylcyclopropenone sensitization with weekly scalp DPC. Whole blood, unfractionated, served as the material for total RNA extraction. Notes on the study in general: DPC sensitization produced no change in TCRs with frequency above 1 in 1000.

The sample consisted of whole blood, taken in connection with sensitization to the hapten diphenylcyclopropenone (DPC). This chain joins TRBV6-4 and TRBJ2-3; 13 bases are a match to TRBD2. The TCR sequence derives from a woman aged 18-29 years with alopecia areata. Some clones in this sample may be carry-over from other donors' samples. The CDR3 here is CASSQTSGGKDTQYF. The CDR3 DNA reads as TGTGCCAGCAGCCAGACTAGCGGGGGGAAAGATACGCAGTATTTT.